The 3 T cell receptor beta chains below all came from one sample that was sequenced in a study of CD8 T cells in ankylosing spondylitis. TCRdb itself ran the 5' RACE reads through MiXCR, one entry per CDR3 protein. The sample holds under 300,000 distinct CDR3 sequences, under 12% seen once. The sample comprised blood, either unsorted or a sorted T cell fraction (not recorded which). All receptors come from a male donor with ankylosing spondylitis or in good health (not recorded which).

This clonotype came up many times. The chain combines TRBV20-1 with TRBJ1-5; 8 bases align to TRBD1. This CDR3 spans 14 amino acids. With V trimmed by 5 bases and J by 3 bases, 6 bases remained unmatched. Germline-derived CDR1 and CDR2 are DFQATT and SNEGSKA (reference sequence). Here the CDR3 reads CSALGQGNNQPQHF. As DNA, the CDR3 is TGCAGTGCTCTAGGACAGGGAAACAATCAGCCCCAGCATTTT.

This clonotype was counted only a few times. V is TRBV18 and J is TRBJ1-1, with 9 bases lining up with TRBD1. V lost 2 bases and J lost 2; bases outside the gene matches: 3. Germline CDR1 and CDR2: KGHSH and LQKENI. The CDR3 is 15 amino acids. CDR3 sequence: CASSPGQGINTEAFF. In DNA form, the CDR3 reads TGTGCCAGCTCACCAGGACAGGGGATAAACACTGAAGCTTTCTTT.

This clonotype showed up many times. The chain carries TRBV15 and TRBJ2-5; 7 bases are a match to TRBD1. Losses at the gene ends were 2 bases for V and 5 bases for J; bases not matched to a gene: 14. CDR1 is LNHNV, CDR2 YYDKDF, per germline (reference sequence). The CDR3 extends over 17 amino acids. Here the CDR3 DNA reads TGTGCCACCAGCAGACACCCGGACAGGATAAATCGGGAGACCCAGTACTTC. Protein product: CATSRHPDRINRETQYF.